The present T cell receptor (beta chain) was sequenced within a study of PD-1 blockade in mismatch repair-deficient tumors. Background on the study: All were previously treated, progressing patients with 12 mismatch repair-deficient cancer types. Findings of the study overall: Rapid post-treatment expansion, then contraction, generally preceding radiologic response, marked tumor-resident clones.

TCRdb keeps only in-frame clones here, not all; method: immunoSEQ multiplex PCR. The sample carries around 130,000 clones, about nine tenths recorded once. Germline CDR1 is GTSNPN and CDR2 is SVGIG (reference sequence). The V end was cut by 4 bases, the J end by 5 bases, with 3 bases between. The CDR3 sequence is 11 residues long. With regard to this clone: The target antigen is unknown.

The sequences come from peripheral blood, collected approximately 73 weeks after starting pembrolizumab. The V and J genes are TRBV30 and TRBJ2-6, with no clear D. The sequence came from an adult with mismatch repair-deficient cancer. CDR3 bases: TGTGCCTGGATGTGGGCCAACGTCCTGACTTTC. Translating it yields CAWMWANVLTF.